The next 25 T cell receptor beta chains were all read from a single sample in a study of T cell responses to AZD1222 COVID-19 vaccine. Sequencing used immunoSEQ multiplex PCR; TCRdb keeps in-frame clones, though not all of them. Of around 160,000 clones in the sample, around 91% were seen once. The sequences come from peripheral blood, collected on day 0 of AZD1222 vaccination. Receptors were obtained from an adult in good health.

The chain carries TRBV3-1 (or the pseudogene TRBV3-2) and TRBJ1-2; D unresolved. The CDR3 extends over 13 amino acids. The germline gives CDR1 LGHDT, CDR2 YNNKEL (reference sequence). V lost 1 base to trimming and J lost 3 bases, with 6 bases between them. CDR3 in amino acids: CASSQGHYYGYTF. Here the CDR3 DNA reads TGTGCCAGCAGCCAAGGTCATTACTATGGCTACACCTTC.

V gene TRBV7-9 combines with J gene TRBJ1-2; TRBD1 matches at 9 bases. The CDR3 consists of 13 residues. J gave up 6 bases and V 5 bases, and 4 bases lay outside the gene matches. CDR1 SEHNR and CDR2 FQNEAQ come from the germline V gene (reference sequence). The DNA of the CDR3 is TGTGCCAGCAGCGAGGGACAGGGTGATGGCTACACCTTC. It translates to CASSEGQGDGYTF. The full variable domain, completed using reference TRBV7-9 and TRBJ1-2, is DTGVSQNPRHKITKRGQNVTFRCDPISEHNRLYWYRQTLGQGPEFLTYFQNEAQLEKSRLLSDRFSAERPKGSFSTLEIQRTEQGDSAMYLCASSEGQGDGYTFGSGTRLTVV.

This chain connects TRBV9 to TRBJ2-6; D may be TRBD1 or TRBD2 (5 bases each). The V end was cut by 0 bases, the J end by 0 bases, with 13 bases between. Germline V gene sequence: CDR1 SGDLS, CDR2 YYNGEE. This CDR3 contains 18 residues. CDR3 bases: TGTGCCAGCAGCGTAGGTTACGGGGCCAGCTCTGGGGCCAACGTCCTGACTTTC. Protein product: CASSVGYGASSGANVLTF.

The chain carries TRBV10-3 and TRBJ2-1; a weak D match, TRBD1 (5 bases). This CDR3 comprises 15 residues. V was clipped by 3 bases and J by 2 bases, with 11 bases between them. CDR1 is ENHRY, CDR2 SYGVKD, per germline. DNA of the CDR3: TGTGCCATCAGTGATCAGGGTATGGCCTACAATGAGCAGTTCTTC. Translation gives CAISDQGMAYNEQFF.

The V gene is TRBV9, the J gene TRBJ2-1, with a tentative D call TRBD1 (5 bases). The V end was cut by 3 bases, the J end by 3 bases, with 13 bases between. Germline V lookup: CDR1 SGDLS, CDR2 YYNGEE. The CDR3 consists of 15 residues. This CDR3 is CASSGPGLNYNEQFF. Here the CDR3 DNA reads TGTGCCAGCAGCGGCCCAGGGCTGAACTACAATGAGCAGTTCTTC.

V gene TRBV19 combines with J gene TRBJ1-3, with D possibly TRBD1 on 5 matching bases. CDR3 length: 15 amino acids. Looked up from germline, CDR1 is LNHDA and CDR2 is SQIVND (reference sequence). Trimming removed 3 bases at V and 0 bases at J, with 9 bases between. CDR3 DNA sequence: TGTGCCAGTAGTATTAAGGGGTTCTCTGGAAACACCATATATTTT. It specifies CASSIKGFSGNTIYF.

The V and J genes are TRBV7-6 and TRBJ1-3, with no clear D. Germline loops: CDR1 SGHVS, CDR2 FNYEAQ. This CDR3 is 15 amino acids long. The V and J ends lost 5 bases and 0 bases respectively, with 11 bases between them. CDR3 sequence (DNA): TGTGCCAGCAGCGAACAGCCTTTCTCTGGAAACACCATATATTTT. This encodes CASSEQPFSGNTIYF.

CDR3 bases: TGTGCCAGCAGGGGGACAGGGGGCCGGTACGAGCAGTACTTC. Amino acid sequence: CASRGTGGRYEQYF. This chain uses TRBV4-2 with TRBJ2-7; TRBD1 agrees at 12 bases. Germline loops: CDR1 LGHNA, CDR2 YNFKEQ. The junction had 4 bases not matched to a gene; V was cut back by 6 bases and J by 4 bases. There are 14 residues in the CDR3.

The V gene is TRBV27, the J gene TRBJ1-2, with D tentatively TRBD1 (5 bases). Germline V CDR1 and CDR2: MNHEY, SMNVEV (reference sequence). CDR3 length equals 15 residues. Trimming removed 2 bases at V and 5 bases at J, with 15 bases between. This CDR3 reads CASSLGYGTAYGYTF. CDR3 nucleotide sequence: TGTGCCAGCAGTTTAGGGTATGGGACCGCTTATGGCTACACCTTC.

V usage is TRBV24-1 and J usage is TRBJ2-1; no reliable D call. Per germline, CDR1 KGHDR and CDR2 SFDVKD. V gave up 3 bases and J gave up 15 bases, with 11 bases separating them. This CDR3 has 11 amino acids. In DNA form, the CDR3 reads TGTGCCACCAGTGATGCAAGAAGAGGGTTCTTC. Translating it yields CATSDARRGFF.

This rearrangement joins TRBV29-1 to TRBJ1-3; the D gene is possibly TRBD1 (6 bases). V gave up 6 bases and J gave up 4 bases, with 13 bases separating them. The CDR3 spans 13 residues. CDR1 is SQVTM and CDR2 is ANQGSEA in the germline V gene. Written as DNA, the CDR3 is TGCAGCGTCGGGACGGGGACAGGAAACACCATATATTTT. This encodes CSVGTGTGNTIYF. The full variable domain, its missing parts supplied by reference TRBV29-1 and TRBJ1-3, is SAVISQKPSRDICQRGTSLTIQCQVDSQVTMMFWYRQQPGQSLTLIATANQGSEATYESGFVIDKFPISRPNLTFSTLTVSNMSPEDSSIYLCSVGTGTGNTIYFGEGSWLTVV.

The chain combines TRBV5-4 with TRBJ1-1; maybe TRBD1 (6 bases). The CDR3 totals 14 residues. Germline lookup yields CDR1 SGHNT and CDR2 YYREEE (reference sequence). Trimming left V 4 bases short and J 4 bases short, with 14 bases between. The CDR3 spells CASSVPQGGTEAFF. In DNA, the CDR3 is TGTGCCAGCAGCGTCCCACAGGGAGGCACTGAAGCTTTCTTT.

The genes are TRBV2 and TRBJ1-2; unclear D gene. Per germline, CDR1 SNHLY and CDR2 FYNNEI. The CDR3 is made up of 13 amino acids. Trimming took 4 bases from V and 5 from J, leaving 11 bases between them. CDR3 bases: TGTGCCAGCAGTGCTGACGGTACATATGGCTACACCTTC. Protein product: CASSADGTYGYTF. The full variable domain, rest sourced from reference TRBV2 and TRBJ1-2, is EPEVTQTPSHQVTQMGQEVILRCVPISNHLYFYWYRQILGQKVEFLVSFYNNEISEKSEIFDDQFSVERPDGSNFTLKIRSTKLEDSAMYFCASSADGTYGYTFGSGTRLTVV.

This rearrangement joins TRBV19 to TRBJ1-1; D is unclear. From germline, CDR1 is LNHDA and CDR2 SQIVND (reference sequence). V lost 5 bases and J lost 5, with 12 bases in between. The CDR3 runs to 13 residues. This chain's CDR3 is CASSARTLTEAFF. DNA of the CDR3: TGTGCCAGTAGTGCCAGGACGTTGACTGAAGCTTTCTTT.

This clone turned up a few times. DNA for the CDR3: TGTGCCAGCAGCAGGGAGTATTATAATTCACCCCTCCACTTT. Translated: CASSREYYNSPLHF. The V and J genes are TRBV9 and TRBJ1-6; D is unclear. This CDR3 is 14 amino acids long. Germline V CDR1 and CDR2: SGDLS, YYNGEE. With 4 bases removed from V and 4 bases from J, the gap between germline ends came to 9 bases.

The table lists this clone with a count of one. The DNA of the CDR3 is TGTGCCAGCAGCGTAGACACAGGGACCTACGAGCAGTACTTC. Translated: CASSVDTGTYEQYF. The V gene is TRBV9, the J gene TRBJ2-7, with a possible D match to TRBD1 (6 bases). The V and J ends lost 0 bases and 2 bases respectively, with 9 bases between them. The CDR3 covers 14 residues. The germline gives CDR1 SGDLS, CDR2 YYNGEE.

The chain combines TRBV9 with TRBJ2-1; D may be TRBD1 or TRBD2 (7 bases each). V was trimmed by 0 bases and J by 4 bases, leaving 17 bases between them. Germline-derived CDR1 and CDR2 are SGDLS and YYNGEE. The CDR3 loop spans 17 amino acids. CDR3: CASSVVSGGAAYNEQFF. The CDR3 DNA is TGTGCCAGCAGCGTAGTGTCAGGGGGGGCGGCGTACAATGAGCAGTTCTTC.

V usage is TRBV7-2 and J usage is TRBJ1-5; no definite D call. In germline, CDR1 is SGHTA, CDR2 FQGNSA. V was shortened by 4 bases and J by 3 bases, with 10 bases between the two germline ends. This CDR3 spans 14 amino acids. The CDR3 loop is CASSSNPANQPQHF. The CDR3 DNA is TGTGCCAGCAGCTCGAATCCGGCCAATCAGCCCCAGCATTTT.

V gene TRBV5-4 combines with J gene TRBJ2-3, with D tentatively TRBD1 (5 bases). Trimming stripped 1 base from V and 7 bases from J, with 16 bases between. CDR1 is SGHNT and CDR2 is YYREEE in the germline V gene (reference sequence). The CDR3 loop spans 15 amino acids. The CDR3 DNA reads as TGTGCCAGCAGCTTGTTACAGGCTGGTACTCATACGCAGTATTTT. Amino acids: CASSLLQAGTHTQYF.

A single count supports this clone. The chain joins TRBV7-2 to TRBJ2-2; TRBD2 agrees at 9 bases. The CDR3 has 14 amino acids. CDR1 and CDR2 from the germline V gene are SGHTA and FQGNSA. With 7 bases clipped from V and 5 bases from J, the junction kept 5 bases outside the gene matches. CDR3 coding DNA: TGTGCCAGCACCCAAGCGGGAGGAACCGGGGAGCTGTTTTTT. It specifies CASTQAGGTGELFF.

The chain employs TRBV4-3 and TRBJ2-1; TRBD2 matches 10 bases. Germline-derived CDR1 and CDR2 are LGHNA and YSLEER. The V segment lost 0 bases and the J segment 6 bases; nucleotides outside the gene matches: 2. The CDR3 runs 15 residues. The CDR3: CASSQDERGGNEQFF. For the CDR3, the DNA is TGCGCCAGCAGCCAAGATGAGCGGGGGGGCAATGAGCAGTTCTTC.

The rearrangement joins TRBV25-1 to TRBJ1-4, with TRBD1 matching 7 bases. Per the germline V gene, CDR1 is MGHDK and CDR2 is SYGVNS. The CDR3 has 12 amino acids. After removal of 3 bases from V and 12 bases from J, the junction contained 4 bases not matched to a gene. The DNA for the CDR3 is TGTGCCAGCAGTGATGGGGACAGACAACTGTTTTTT. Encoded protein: CASSDGDRQLFF.

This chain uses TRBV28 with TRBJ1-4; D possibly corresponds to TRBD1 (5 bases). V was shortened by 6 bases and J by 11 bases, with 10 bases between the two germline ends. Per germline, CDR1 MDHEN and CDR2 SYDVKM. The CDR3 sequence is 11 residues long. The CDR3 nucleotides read TGTGCCAGCAGCCCGGGACGGAAACTGTTTTTT. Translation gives CASSPGRKLFF.

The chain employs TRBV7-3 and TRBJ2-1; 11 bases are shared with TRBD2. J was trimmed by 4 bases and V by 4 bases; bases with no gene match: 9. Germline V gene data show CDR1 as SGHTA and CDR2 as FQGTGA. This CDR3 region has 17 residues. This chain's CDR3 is CASSSPPTSGAYNEQFF. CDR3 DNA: TGTGCCAGCAGCTCCCCCCCGACTAGCGGGGCGTACAATGAGCAGTTCTTC.

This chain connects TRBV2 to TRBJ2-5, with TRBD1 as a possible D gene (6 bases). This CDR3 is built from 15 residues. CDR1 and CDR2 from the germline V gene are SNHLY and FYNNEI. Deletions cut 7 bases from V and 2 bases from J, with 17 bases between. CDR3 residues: CASTFLRTEQETQYF. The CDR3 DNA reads TGTGCCAGCACTTTCCTACGGACAGAACAAGAGACCCAGTACTTC.